In this sample, the clone carrying this TCR beta chain turned up many times. Its specificity is unknown. Indicated time point: newly diagnosed GD, antithyroid drugs for less than 3 months. From PBMCs, RNA was extracted and then used to make the TCR library. By American Thyroid Association guidelines, Graves' disease was diagnosed in the cohort. From germline, CDR1 is LGHDT and CDR2 YNNKEL (reference sequence). The CDR3 is made up of 12 amino acids. The germline V and J ends were trimmed by 3 bases and 9 bases, with 9 bases remaining between them. The data originate from a study of regulatory T cells in long-lasting Graves disease. Overall study results and limits: Lower TCR diversity characterized persistent Graves' patients relative to newly diagnosed patients. Sharing of public clonotypes was greater in persistent patients (2,741) than in new patients (fewer than 1,000).

Building of the TCR beta libraries involved iRepertoire HTBI primers and Arm-PCR of CDR3 regions. TCRdb reprocessed the multiplex PCR reads via MiXCR and lists one record per CDR3 protein. The table has about 540,000 distinct CDR3 sequences, roughly 13% seen once. This same sample was also part of a study on T cells in Graves' hyperthyroidism and ophthalmopathy.

The receptor was derived from a man between 25 and 39 years old with Graves disease. The sample here was peripheral blood mononuclear cells (PBMCs), taken at new diagnosis, from a patient treated with antithyroid drugs. The chain joins TRBV3-1 to TRBJ2-1, with D perhaps being TRBD1 or TRBD2 (5 bases each). CDR3 bases: TGTGCCAGCAGCCACACCGGGACTGAGCAGTTCTTC. It specifies CASSHTGTEQFF.